Listed below are T cell receptor beta chains from one sample, sequenced in a study of cytomegalovirus exposure and HLA in healthy donors. Method: immunoSEQ multiplex PCR; TCRdb's copy keeps in-frame clones and lacks some. Of 50,000 to 65,000 clones listed, around three quarters are singletons. Sequenced material: PBMCs. These TCRs come from a woman between 50 and 59 years old in good health and CMV-seropositive. Both conserved end residues are part of each CDR3. D genes are given only for firm matches. Some rows mark clone size as missing; the rest say once, few, many or name a class of expanded clone.

clone size,D gene,V gene,J gene,CDR3 DNA,CDR3 protein
-,TRBD2,TRBV19,TRBJ2-7,TGTGCCAGTAGTATAGAAAAGCGGGAGACCTACGAGCAGTACTTC,CASSIEKRETYEQYF
-,-,TRBV7-9,TRBJ2-5,TGTGCCAGCAGCTTTATTAGTACAGAGACCCAGTACTTC,CASSFISTETQYF
-,TRBD1,TRBV18,TRBJ1-1,TGTGCCAGCTCATTATCCAGACAGGGGGCCTCTGAAGCTTTCTTT,CASSLSRQGASEAFF
-,-,TRBV27,TRBJ1-1,TGTGCCCGCAGTTTAGGAGGAAACATGAACACTGAAGCTTTCTTT,CARSLGGNMNTEAFF
-,-,TRBV2,TRBJ1-4,TGTGCCACCCGGACAGTAGGTTCTGAAAAACTGTTTTTT,CATRTVGSEKLFF
-,-,TRBV11-2,TRBJ2-7,TGTGCCAGCAGCACTAGCTTGGTTTACTACGAGCAGTACTTC,CASSTSLVYYEQYF
-,-,TRBV28,TRBJ2-5,TGTGCCAGCAGTTTCCCTACAGGAGACCAAGAGACCCAGTACTTC,CASSFPTGDQETQYF
-,-,TRBV10-3,TRBJ2-1,TGTGCCATCAGTGAGTCTAGCCTAGCCTACAATGAGCAGTTCTTC,CAISESSLAYNEQFF
-,TRBD1,TRBV19,TRBJ1-4,TGTGCCAGTTCCGGGCGGGGGACAGGGGAAGAAAAACTGTTTTTT,CASSGRGTGEEKLFF
-,-,TRBV5-1,TRBJ2-3,TGCGCCAGCAGCTTGGGACTAACAGATACGCAGTATTTT,CASSLGLTDTQYF
-,TRBD1,TRBV9,TRBJ1-2,TGTGCCAGCAGCGTTTTCCCTGGACAGGGTAAAGGCTACACCTTC,CASSVFPGQGKGYTF
-,TRBD2,TRBV7-9,TRBJ2-5,TGTGCCAGCAGTCAACCGGGGGGGACGGCCCAGTACTTC,CASSQPGGTAQYF
-,-,TRBV5-4,TRBJ1-2,TGTGCCAGCAGCGCGGGATCCGGGGGGGATAACTATGGCTACACCTTC,CASSAGSGGDNYGYTF
-,-,TRBV27,TRBJ2-5,TGTGCCAGCAGGACTAGGGGAGAGACCCAGTACTTC,CASRTRGETQYF
-,-,TRBV4-1,TRBJ1-3,TGCGCCAGCAGCCAACGGTTGACAGACTCTGGAAACACCATATATTTT,CASSQRLTDSGNTIYF
-,-,TRBV2,TRBJ2-4,TGTGCCTCTGCGATCGGGATATTGGCCAAAAACATTCAGTACTTC,CASAIGILAKNIQYF
-,-,TRBV7-9,TRBJ2-6,TGTGCCAGCAGCTCTCGGGAAGTAACAGGGGCCAACGTCCTGACTTTC,CASSSREVTGANVLTF
-,-,TRBV28,TRBJ1-5,TGTGCCAGCATCCCACAGGGTAATCAGCCCCAGCATTTT,CASIPQGNQPQHF
once,-,TRBV2,TRBJ1-1,TGTGCCAGCAGGGGACAGAACACTGAAGCTTTCTTT,CASRGQNTEAFF
-,TRBD2,TRBV13,TRBJ2-7,TGTGCCAGCAGCAGTAGCGGGGGCAGCTACGAGCAGTACTTC,CASSSSGGSYEQYF
-,TRBD2,TRBV9,TRBJ2-3,TGTGCCAGCAGCGTAGTGGGACTACCGGTCGATACGCAGTATTTT,CASSVVGLPVDTQYF
few,-,TRBV30,TRBJ2-7,TGTGCCTGGGGGACTTTTACCTACGAGCAGTACTTC,CAWGTFTYEQYF
once,-,TRBV5-6,TRBJ1-2,TGTGCCAGCAGCTCGGACAGTCCTTATGGCTACACCTTC,CASSSDSPYGYTF
once,-,TRBV7-2,TRBJ1-5,TGTGCCAGCAGCTTAACGGATACAGGGCTACAGCATTTT,CASSLTDTGLQHF
once,-,TRBV7-8,TRBJ2-3,TGTGCCAGCAGCTTGGGACTTGTAGATACGCAGTATTTT,CASSLGLVDTQYF
once,TRBD1,TRBV6-1,TRBJ1-6,TGTGCCAGCAGCGGGGGGACAGGGGGTAATTCACCCCTCCACTTT,CASSGGTGGNSPLHF
-,-,TRBV4-1,TRBJ2-7,TGCGCCAGCCTTGGGGGGGGCCCCTCCTACGAGCAGTACTTC,CASLGGGPSYEQYF
-,-,TRBV21-1,TRBJ1-5,TGTGCCAGCAGCAAAAGGCAGGGGTTCGATCAGCCCCAGCATTTT,CASSKRQGFDQPQHF
-,-,TRBV18,TRBJ1-2,TGTGCCAGCTCTCTAACGACAGCTTCCTACACCTTC,CASSLTTASYTF
-,-,TRBV7-2,TRBJ2-7,TGTGCCAGCAGCTCAATCTACGAGCAGTACTTC,CASSSIYEQYF
-,TRBD1,TRBV5-1,TRBJ2-7,TGCGCCAGCAGCTTAGGGGGCACAAAATCCTACGAGCAGTACTTC,CASSLGGTKSYEQYF
-,-,TRBV14,TRBJ1-5,TGTGCCAGCAGCCAAGATGACCGGGTCTCTTACGGGAGGTCCCAGCATTTT,CASSQDDRVSYGRSQHF
-,TRBD2,TRBV28,TRBJ2-7,TGTGCCACCACCCAAGCGGGGACCTACGAGCAGTACTTC,CATTQAGTYEQYF
-,TRBD2,TRBV4-2,TRBJ2-2,TGTGCCAGCAGCCAAGATCCAGCGGGGAATAAAGCCGGGGAGCTGTTTTTT,CASSQDPAGNKAGELFF
-,-,TRBV30,TRBJ2-2,TGTGCCTGGAGTGTAACGAGGGTATCCGGGGAGCTGTTTTTT,CAWSVTRVSGELFF
-,-,TRBV5-6,TRBJ1-2,TGTGCCAGCAGCCAGATCGGCACCCCAGGGAACACCTTC,CASSQIGTPGNTF
-,-,TRBV7-8,TRBJ1-2,TGTGCCAGCAGCCCAACCCCGCCGACAGGCAGCTCCTATGGCTACACCTTC,CASSPTPPTGSSYGYTF
-,-,TRBV6-6,TRBJ1-3,TGTGCCAGCAGTTACGCCCGGACAGATCCTGGAAACACCATATATTTT,CASSYARTDPGNTIYF
-,TRBD2,TRBV2,TRBJ2-7,TGTGCCTCCGAAGCGGGAGCAGGGAGGTCCTACGAGCAGTACTTC,CASEAGAGRSYEQYF
-,TRBD2,TRBV9,TRBJ2-1,TGTGCCAGCAGGGACCCAAAGGTTAGCGGGGGGATTAATGAGCAGTTCTTC,CASRDPKVSGGINEQFF
-,-,TRBV9,TRBJ2-3,TGTGCCAGCAGCGTAGGCGGGAAGAGCACAGATACGCAGTATTTT,CASSVGGKSTDTQYF
-,-,TRBV20-1,TRBJ2-1,TGCAGTGCTAGCCGGGGAGGTGAGCAGTTCTTC,CSASRGGEQFF
-,TRBD2,TRBV10-3,TRBJ2-5,TGTGCCATCAGTGAGACCGGACTAGCTGAGACCCAGTACTTC,CAISETGLAETQYF
-,TRBD2,TRBV5-6,TRBJ2-7,TGTGCCAGCAGCTTTTGGGCTAGCGGGAGGCAAGTCTACGAGCAGTACTTC,CASSFWASGRQVYEQYF
once,-,TRBV6-5,TRBJ1-4,TGTGCCAGCAGTTACAAGACAGCAAATGAAAAACTGTTTTTT,CASSYKTANEKLFF
-,TRBD2,TRBV4-2,TRBJ2-3,TGTGCCAGCAGCCAAGATCTAGCGGGGGAATCCACAGATACGCAGTATTTT,CASSQDLAGESTDTQYF
once,-,TRBV21-1,TRBJ1-1,TGTGCCAGCAGCAAAGATACAAACAGGGCAACGAACACTGAAGCTTTCTTT,CASSKDTNRATNTEAFF
-,TRBD2,TRBV19,TRBJ2-7,TGTGCCAGTAGTACGACGGGACTAGTATACGAGCAGTACTTC,CASSTTGLVYEQYF
-,-,TRBV5-4,TRBJ2-1,TGTGCCAGCAGCTTAGGATTATCTAGCGCTTCCTACAATGAGCAGTTCTTC,CASSLGLSSASYNEQFF
-,TRBD1,TRBV19,TRBJ1-5,TGTGCCAGTAAAGGACAGGGATATCAGCCCCAGCATTTT,CASKGQGYQPQHF
-,-,TRBV7-9,TRBJ2-3,TGTGCCAGCAGCCGGCATGGGGCATCCAGCACAGATACGCAGTATTTT,CASSRHGASSTDTQYF
-,TRBD2,TRBV4-1,TRBJ2-3,TGCGCCAGCAGCCAAAGCGCGGGGGGTACAGATACGCAGTATTTT,CASSQSAGGTDTQYF
-,-,TRBV11-3,TRBJ2-7,TGTGCCAGCAGCCCCGGGGACACATCCTACGAGCAGTACTTC,CASSPGDTSYEQYF
-,-,TRBV7-2,TRBJ2-2,TGTGCCAGCTATCCCCCGAGGGCCACCGGGGAGCTGTTTTTT,CASYPPRATGELFF
-,-,TRBV19,TRBJ1-5,TGTGCCAGTGCCTGGGGGGGTCCCCCGGAGCCCCAGCATTTT,CASAWGGPPEPQHF
few,-,TRBV7-2,TRBJ2-5,TGTGCCAGCAGCTTACACGGAACCGAGGTTCGCCTTTACTTC,CASSLHGTEVRLYF
few,-,TRBV7-2,TRBJ2-3,TGTGCCAGCAGCTTAGAACATTTTGCTAGAATCACAGATACGCAGTATTTT,CASSLEHFARITDTQYF
once,TRBD1,TRBV19,TRBJ1-3,TGTGCCAGTAGTATCTCTACAGGGGCTTCTGGAAACACCATATATTTT,CASSISTGASGNTIYF